This is a list of T cell receptor beta chains from one sample in a study of early T cells in non-severe SARS-CoV-2 infection. TCRdb ran MiXCR on the 5' RACE reads and lists one entry per CDR3 protein. Of about 80,000 distinct CDR3 sequences listed, roughly 12% are singletons. Sequences were obtained from whole blood. All receptors come from an adult who was a healthcare worker with PCR-confirmed SARS-CoV-2 infection or an uninfected control (not recorded which). CDR3s include the opening cysteine and the closing phenylalanine or tryptophan. A D gene is named only where the DNA matches it firmly. For some rows the clone size is stated as once, few or many, or as a class when expanded; others skip it.

J gene | V gene | clone size | D gene | CDR3 protein | CDR3 DNA
TRBJ1-2 | TRBV27 | many | NA | CASSLGSGVSYGYTF | TGTGCCAGCAGTTTAGGGTCGGGGGTTAGCTATGGCTACACCTTC
TRBJ2-7 | TRBV11-2 | NA | NA | CASSLVGGTSYEQYF | TGTGCCAGCAGCTTAGTAGGGGGGACCTCCTACGAGCAGTACTTC
TRBJ2-2 | TRBV7-6 | many | TRBD1 | CASSLQTGGNGELFF | TGTGCCAGCAGCTTACAGACAGGGGGGAACGGGGAGCTGTTTTTT
TRBJ2-1 | TRBV7-9 | few | TRBD1 | CASSRIPGQGFDEQFF | TGTGCCAGCAGTCGGATCCCGGGACAGGGGTTCGATGAGCAGTTCTTC
TRBJ2-3 | TRBV6-5 | NA | NA | CASSYSAPTDTQYF | TGTGCCAGCAGTTACTCCGCCCCTACAGATACGCAGTATTTT
TRBJ2-5 | TRBV7-9 | many | TRBD2 | CASSLEASGAETQYF | TGTGCCAGCAGCTTAGAAGCTAGCGGGGCAGAGACCCAGTACTTC
TRBJ1-6 | TRBV6-2/TRBV6-3 | many | NA | CASKGAIDSPLHF | TGTGCCAGCAAAGGGGCGATAGATTCACCCCTCCACTTT
TRBJ2-1 | TRBV11-3 | NA | NA | CASSYLDRYNEQFF | TGTGCCAGCAGCTACCTGGACCGTTACAATGAGCAGTTCTTC
TRBJ1-4 | TRBV28 | few | NA | CASRVAGEKLFF | TGTGCCAGCCGGGTGGCGGGGGAAAAACTGTTTTTT
TRBJ1-5 | TRBV11-2 | NA | NA | CASSFSGTSPYQPQHF | TGTGCCAGCAGCTTCTCCGGGACATCGCCTTATCAGCCCCAGCATTTT
TRBJ2-1 | TRBV30 | few | NA | CASSPSDEQFF | TGTGCCTCGTCGCCTAGCGATGAGCAGTTCTTC
TRBJ2-2 | TRBV5-4 | many | TRBD1 | CASSLVGGKNTGELFF | TGTGCCAGCAGCTTGGTAGGGGGCAAGAACACCGGGGAGCTGTTTTTT
TRBJ2-2 | TRBV11-3 | many | NA | CASSRLAYTGELFF | TGTGCCAGCAGCCGGCTAGCGTACACCGGGGAGCTGTTTTTT
TRBJ1-4 | TRBV12-3/TRBV12-4 | NA | NA | CASSSRGRANEKLFF | TGTGCCAGCAGTTCTAGAGGACGGGCTAATGAAAAACTGTTTTTT
TRBJ1-1 | TRBV5-4 | many | NA | CASSLAGIGGTEAFF | TGTGCCAGCAGCTTGGCTGGGATAGGCGGCACTGAAGCTTTCTTT
TRBJ2-1 | TRBV3-1 | many | NA | CASSQVGQSTLEQFF | TGTGCCAGCAGCCAAGTGGGACAATCGACCCTTGAGCAGTTCTTC
TRBJ1-3 | TRBV5-4 | few | NA | CASSLVGAASGNTIYF | TGTGCCAGCAGCTTGGTTGGGGCGGCCTCTGGAAACACCATATATTTT
TRBJ2-1 | TRBV27 | many | NA | CASSHGRYNEQFF | TGTGCCAGCAGTCACGGGAGATACAATGAGCAGTTCTTC
TRBJ2-2 | TRBV2 | NA | NA | CASSAHLTGELFF | TGTGCCAGCAGCGCACACCTTACCGGGGAGCTGTTTTTT
TRBJ2-5 | TRBV5-6 | NA | TRBD1 | CASSPGQGLETQYF | TGTGCCAGCAGCCCGGGACAGGGTTTGGAGACCCAGTACTTC
TRBJ1-5 | TRBV7-9 | many | NA | CASSPWAGENQPQHF | TGTGCCAGCAGCCCGTGGGCGGGGGAAAATCAGCCCCAGCATTTT
TRBJ1-1 | TRBV18 | many | NA | CASSPGDGPIGTEAFF | TGTGCCAGCTCACCGGGGGACGGACCAATCGGTACTGAAGCTTTCTTT
TRBJ2-1 | TRBV11-2 | many | NA | CASSLELTPYNEQFF | TGTGCCAGCAGCTTAGAACTAACCCCCTACAATGAGCAGTTCTTC
TRBJ2-1 | TRBV7-9 | many | TRBD1 | CASSLGPGQGDNEQFF | TGTGCCAGCAGCTTAGGGCCGGGACAGGGGGACAATGAGCAGTTCTTC
TRBJ2-3 | TRBV29-1 | few | NA | CSVEVATDTQYF | TGCAGCGTTGAAGTAGCCACAGATACGCAGTATTTT
TRBJ2-2 | TRBV29-1 | many | TRBD2 | CSVVLASGRTGELFF | TGCAGCGTTGTCCTCGCTAGCGGTCGCACCGGGGAGCTGTTTTTT
TRBJ2-3 | TRBV5-6 | few | NA | CASSQGDGTQYF | TGTGCCAGCAGCCAAGGGGACGGTACGCAGTATTTT
TRBJ1-3 | TRBV29-1 | many | NA | CSVEVQGLGGNTIYF | TGCAGCGTTGAGGTGCAGGGGCTAGGTGGAAACACCATATATTTT
TRBJ2-7 | TRBV4-2 | few | NA | CASSQEEGDEQYF | TGTGCCAGCAGCCAAGAGGAAGGGGACGAGCAGTACTTC
TRBJ2-7 | TRBV12-3/TRBV12-4 | many | NA | CASSFSSSYEQYF | TGTGCCAGCAGTTTCAGCTCGTCCTACGAGCAGTACTTC
TRBJ2-5 | TRBV14 | NA | NA | CASSQDLVSGPQETQYF | TGTGCCAGCAGCCAAGATTTGGTTAGCGGCCCCCAAGAGACCCAGTACTTC
TRBJ2-1 | TRBV24-1 | NA | NA | CATSDPRYHNEQFF | TGTGCCACCAGTGATCCTCGCTACCACAATGAGCAGTTCTTC
TRBJ1-1 | TRBV4-1 | many | TRBD1 | CASSQGSGTGGVNEAFF | TGCGCCAGCAGCCAAGGATCAGGGACAGGGGGCGTGAATGAAGCTTTCTTT
TRBJ2-5 | TRBV12-3/TRBV12-4 | NA | NA | CASSLVLGQVVEETQYF | TGTGCCAGCAGTTTAGTTCTCGGGCAGGTGGTAGAAGAGACCCAGTACTTC
TRBJ2-5 | TRBV11-3 | NA | TRBD2 | CASSFMGSGSQETQYF | TGTGCCAGCAGCTTTATGGGTAGCGGGTCCCAAGAGACCCAGTACTTC
TRBJ2-3 | TRBV11-2 | many | TRBD1 | CASSPWTGDTQYF | TGTGCCAGCAGCCCGTGGACAGGTGATACGCAGTATTTT
TRBJ2-3 | TRBV6-1 | many | TRBD1 | CASSEGTGNTQYF | TGTGCCAGCAGTGAAGGGACAGGGAATACGCAGTATTTT
TRBJ1-2 | TRBV20-1 | NA | NA | CSARDGYYGYTF | TGCAGTGCCAGGGACGGTTACTATGGCTACACCTTC
TRBJ1-5 | TRBV29-1 | many | NA | CSVAPGPHQPQHF | TGCAGCGTTGCCCCGGGTCCTCATCAGCCCCAGCATTTT
TRBJ2-7 | TRBV29-1 | many | NA | CSARDHGSYEQYF | TGCAGCGCCCGGGATCATGGGTCCTACGAGCAGTACTTC
TRBJ2-3 | TRBV4-1 | many | TRBD2 | CASSLVAGGPPDTQYF | TGCGCCAGCAGCCTTGTAGCGGGGGGGCCCCCAGATACGCAGTATTTT
TRBJ1-2 | TRBV20-1 | few | NA | CSARPAGLPYGYTF | TGCAGTGCTAGACCCGCGGGTCTTCCCTATGGCTACACCTTC
TRBJ2-5 | TRBV29-1 | many | TRBD1 | CSVDPDRAGETQYF | TGCAGCGTTGACCCGGACAGGGCCGGAGAGACCCAGTACTTC
TRBJ2-3 | TRBV30 | few | NA | CAWGQGRGTDTQYF | TGTGCCTGGGGGCAGGGGAGGGGAACAGATACGCAGTATTTT
TRBJ2-7 | TRBV19 | many | NA | CASSAGRLATSYEQYF | TGTGCCAGTAGTGCCGGCCGGCTAGCGACCTCCTACGAGCAGTACTTC
TRBJ1-1 | TRBV20-1 | few | NA | CSARDGRLNTEAFF | TGCAGTGCTAGAGATGGCAGGCTGAACACTGAAGCTTTCTTT
TRBJ1-4 | TRBV6-6 | NA | TRBD1 | CASSYRTQGPRNEKLFF | TGTGCCAGCAGTTACCGCACACAGGGGCCACGGAATGAAAAACTGTTTTTT
TRBJ2-2 | TRBV7-9 | few | NA | CASSAVGARTGELFF | TGTGCCAGCAGCGCCGTGGGGGCGCGCACCGGGGAGCTGTTTTTT
TRBJ2-1 | TRBV2 | few | NA | CASRASSYNEQFF | TGTGCCAGCAGGGCGAGCTCCTACAATGAGCAGTTCTTC
TRBJ2-1 | TRBV20-1 | many | NA | CSARDRGGSYNEQFF | TGCAGTGCTAGAGATCGGGGCGGGTCGTACAATGAGCAGTTCTTC
TRBJ2-3 | TRBV7-9 | NA | TRBD2 | CASSLQGTSGRGTDTQYF | TGTGCCAGCAGCTTACAGGGGACTAGCGGACGGGGCACAGATACGCAGTATTTT
TRBJ2-2 | TRBV9 | many | NA | CASSVAGDLNTGELFF | TGTGCCAGCAGCGTAGCTGGGGATCTTAACACCGGGGAGCTGTTTTTT
TRBJ2-7 | TRBV10-2 | many | TRBD1 | CASSEPLQGAYEQYF | TGCGCCAGCAGTGAGCCGTTACAGGGGGCCTACGAGCAGTACTTC
TRBJ1-3 | TRBV11-1 | many | TRBD1 | CASSPGTGPGNTIYF | TGTGCCAGCAGCCCCGGGACAGGTCCTGGAAACACCATATATTTT
TRBJ2-1 | TRBV3-1 | few | TRBD1 | CASSPPGQGLSNEQFF | TGTGCCAGCAGCCCCCCGGGACAGGGGTTATCGAATGAGCAGTTCTTC
TRBJ2-7 | TRBV3-1 | NA | NA | CASSQANAYEQYF | TGTGCCAGCAGCCAAGCCAATGCGTACGAGCAGTACTTC
TRBJ1-6 | TRBV20-1 | NA | NA | CSARADNSPLHF | TGCAGTGCTAGAGCAGATAATTCACCCCTCCACTTT